This is a list of T cell receptor beta chains from one sample in a study of post-analysis software for immune sequencing data. TCRdb itself ran the PCR reads through MiXCR, one entry per CDR3 protein. This table holds fewer than 600,000 distinct CDR3 sequences, around 40% found once. Sequenced sample: blood. These receptor sequences come from a girl aged 10 to 17 with multiple sclerosis. Each CDR3 is given with its conserved first and last residue. D genes are given only for firm matches.

cdr3_aa	d_call	v_call	j_call
CASGLPVTSGYNEQFF	TRBD2	TRBV6-2/TRBV6-3	TRBJ2-1
CASSPPGRAQFF	.	TRBV3-1	TRBJ2-1
CASSGQGSTDTQYF	TRBD1	TRBV6-2/TRBV6-3	TRBJ2-3
CASSEDSPDGYTF	.	TRBV12-3/TRBV12-4	TRBJ1-2
CASSFFRGAVNEQYF	.	TRBV12-3/TRBV12-4	.
CASSLAEASEQYF	.	TRBV7-2	.
CASSQPGEGETQYF	TRBD2	TRBV4-1	TRBJ2-5
CASSDDWSPTVYEQYF	.	TRBV10-2	TRBJ2-7
CASSLHASGSGGEQFF	TRBD2	TRBV28	TRBJ2-1
CASSLVGNNEQFF	.	TRBV5-1	TRBJ2-1
CASSQAGGYYGYTF	TRBD1	TRBV14	TRBJ1-2
CASSPTAIGEQYF	.	TRBV5-8	TRBJ2-7
CASSFTSGREGTQYF	TRBD2	TRBV12-3/TRBV12-4	TRBJ2-5
CASSLPGALAGVNNEQFF	TRBD2	TRBV27	TRBJ2-1
CASSVTSGGAGNEQFF	TRBD2	TRBV11-2	TRBJ2-1
CASSQDVKGQVNTEAFF	TRBD1	TRBV4-2	TRBJ1-1
CASSAKGSYNEQFF	.	TRBV9	TRBJ2-1
CASSPLAGGTGSYNEQFF	TRBD2	TRBV12-3/TRBV12-4	TRBJ2-1
CSARDLASGVTGELFF	TRBD2	TRBV20-1	TRBJ2-2
CSASVSGNREDTQYF	TRBD2	TRBV20-1	TRBJ2-3
CSVGDRQNTEAFF	.	TRBV29-1	TRBJ1-1
CASSQEGTGGVLRGGRNTEAFF	TRBD1	TRBV4-3	TRBJ1-1
CASSYSILAGEETQYF	TRBD2	TRBV6-2/TRBV6-3	TRBJ2-5
CASSLTTTGTILYF	.	TRBV7-9	TRBJ2-4
CASSTWTEQYF	.	TRBV28	TRBJ2-7
CSATGEANYGYTF	.	TRBV20-1	TRBJ1-2
CASSLVGIEAFF	.	TRBV5-5	TRBJ1-1
CASSYSTYATGSGANVLTF	.	TRBV6-5	TRBJ2-6
CASSVGGGRGLETQYF	.	TRBV9	TRBJ2-5
CASSLRVGALYEQYF	.	TRBV27	TRBJ2-7
CSAPKGSSYERYF	.	TRBV20-1	TRBJ2-7
CASSLARGKGHEQYF	.	TRBV5-1	.
CASTEGGYQPQHF	.	TRBV6-1	TRBJ1-5
CSATGGELETQYF	TRBD1	TRBV20-1	TRBJ2-5
CASSQEGGSSGANVLTF	.	TRBV4-2	TRBJ2-6
CASRPPGLSTDTQYF	.	TRBV12-3/TRBV12-4	TRBJ2-3
CSATDIEQYF	.	TRBV20-1	.
CAGSPGTGPSYNEQFF	TRBD1	TRBV12-3/TRBV12-4	TRBJ2-1
CASSLRMASNEKLFF	.	TRBV12-3/TRBV12-4	TRBJ1-4
CASSLNQGLLYNEQFF	.	TRBV5-6	TRBJ2-1
CATQRTGGGQPQHF	TRBD1	TRBV10-3	TRBJ1-5
CASRPPGTGGYEQYF	TRBD1	TRBV2	TRBJ2-7
CANEDGQGPRGGYTF	.	TRBV6-1	TRBJ1-2